These 24 T cell receptor beta chains were sequenced from one sample in a study of blood T cell repertoires in COVID-19. The table came from immunoSEQ multiplex PCR; TCRdb's copy has only in-frame clones and leaves some out. The repertoire consists of 250,000 or so clones, with over 80% occurring once and the leading ten covering 5.5%. What was sequenced was peripheral blood. The receptor set was obtained from a human donor in a cohort sampled during active COVID-19.

The chain employs TRBV27 and TRBJ2-3, with D possibly TRBD2 on 6 matching bases. The CDR3 extends over 14 amino acids. Trimming took 10 bases from V and 2 from J, leaving 16 bases between them. CDR1 MNHEY and CDR2 SMNVEV come from the germline V gene (reference sequence). CDR3 sequence: CATRGEAVTDTQYF. CDR3 coding DNA: TGTGCCACCCGTGGGGAGGCGGTCACAGATACGCAGTATTTT.

The chain is built from TRBV27 and TRBJ2-1; no clear D. CDR3 size: 15 residues. Germline V gives CDR1 MNHEY, CDR2 SMNVEV (reference sequence). Trimming cost V 1 base and J 0 bases, with 7 bases left between them. The CDR3 bases are TGTGCCAGCAGTTTATTTCCTAGCTCCTACAATGAGCAGTTCTTC. This encodes CASSLFPSSYNEQFF.

This chain uses TRBV6-6 with TRBJ2-1; tentatively, D is TRBD1 (5 bases). The germline V gene encodes CDR1 MNHNY and CDR2 SVGAGI (reference sequence). The CDR3 totals 15 residues. Trimming removed 8 bases from V and 10 bases from J, with 24 bases in between. CDR3 in DNA: TGTGCCAGCCGTATATCCTCGGCAGGGATTGGGGAGCAGTTCTTC. Protein product: CASRISSAGIGEQFF.

This clone showed up just once. The chain employs TRBV7-9 and TRBJ2-1, with 8 positions matching TRBD2. Trimming removed 5 bases from V and 0 bases from J; junction bases left unmatched: 6. CDR3 length: 16 residues. Germline V CDR1 and CDR2: SEHNR, FQNEAQ (reference sequence). CDR3 in DNA: TGTGCCAGCAGCCCGTCGGGAGGGAGCTCCTACAATGAGCAGTTCTTC. Its protein product is CASSPSGGSSYNEQFF.

The chain uses TRBV6-5 and TRBJ1-6; D not resolved. Germline V gene sequence: CDR1 MNHEY, CDR2 SVGAGI. This CDR3 region has 14 residues. V dropped 8 bases and J dropped 7 bases, with 15 bases sitting between them. The CDR3 sequence: CASSSAQLNSPLHF. As DNA, the CDR3 is TGTGCCAGCTCATCGGCACAGCTGAATTCACCCCTCCACTTT.

V usage is TRBV24-1 and J usage is TRBJ2-5; TRBD2 might be the D (5 bases). The V end was cut by 1 base, the J end by 5 bases, with 16 bases between. Per germline, CDR1 KGHDR and CDR2 SFDVKD. There are 16 residues in the CDR3. This CDR3 reads CATSDFTNAPGETQYF. Written as DNA, the CDR3 is TGTGCCACCAGTGATTTTACAAACGCCCCGGGGGAGACCCAGTACTTC.

The rearrangement uses TRBV24-1 and TRBJ2-1; 7 bases are shared with TRBD2. CDR1 is KGHDR, CDR2 SFDVKD, per germline. This CDR3 region has 15 residues. Losses at the gene ends were 0 bases for V and 3 bases for J; bases not matched to a gene: 1. CDR3 residues: CATSDLGGSYNEQFF. The CDR3 DNA follows: TGTGCCACCAGTGATTTGGGCGGGAGCTACAATGAGCAGTTCTTC.

V is TRBV7-8 and J is TRBJ2-7; 7 nucleotides line up with TRBD1. This CDR3 region has 14 residues. Germline V gene lookup returns CDR1 SGHVS and CDR2 FQNEAQ. Germline trimming cut 2 bases from V and 6 bases from J; bases unmatched to any gene: 7. In DNA, the CDR3 is TGTGCCAGCAGCTTAATGGCCAGGGGGAGCGAGCAGTACTTC. Encoded protein: CASSLMARGSEQYF.

This rearrangement joins TRBV18 to TRBJ1-1; TRBD1 might be the D (6 bases). Between the trimmed V and J ends, which lost 1 base and 7 bases, there was a span of 16 bases. CDR1 and CDR2 from the germline V gene are KGHSH and LQKENI. The CDR3 extends over 15 amino acids. DNA of the CDR3: TGTGCCAGCTCACCACTCTACGGGGGGCAGGGTGAAGCTTTCTTT. Its translation is CASSPLYGGQGEAFF. Variable domain in full (rest from reference TRBV18 and TRBJ1-1): NAGVMQNPRHLVRRRGQEARLRCSPMKGHSHVYWYRQLPEEGLKFMVYLQKENIIDESGMPKERFSAEFPKEGPSILRIQQVVRGDSAAYFCASSPLYGGQGEAFFGQGTRLTVV.

This chain links TRBV7-9 with TRBJ2-2, with 8 nucleotides matching TRBD1. This CDR3 spans 15 amino acids. Unmatched junction bases numbered 12, after V lost 6 bases and J lost 9 bases. Germline V gene sequence: CDR1 SEHNR, CDR2 FQNEAQ (reference sequence). In DNA form, the CDR3 reads TGTGCCAGCAGAGCCGGACAGGGAGGTAGCCGGGAGCTGTTTTTT. Translated, it gives CASRAGQGGSRELFF.

The J gene is TRBJ2-7, the V gene TRBV18; possibly TRBD1 for D (6 bases). This CDR3 region has 16 residues. Trimming removed 0 bases at V and 3 bases at J, with 15 bases between. Germline loops: CDR1 KGHSH, CDR2 LQKENI. CDR3 protein: CASSPPAGVELYEQYF. CDR3 in DNA: TGTGCCAGCTCACCACCAGCAGGGGTTGAACTCTACGAGCAGTACTTC.

The V and J genes are TRBV18 and TRBJ2-2; TRBD2 is a possible D gene (6 bases). The CDR3 contains 15 residues. V was pared by 0 bases and J by 4 bases, with 9 bases between. Germline CDR1 and CDR2: KGHSH and LQKENI. For the CDR3, the DNA is TGTGCCAGCTCACCACCGGGACTCCCCACCGGGGAGCTGTTTTTT. As protein: CASSPPGLPTGELFF. Full variable domain (outside the CDR3, taken from reference TRBV18 and TRBJ2-2): NAGVMQNPRHLVRRRGQEARLRCSPMKGHSHVYWYRQLPEEGLKFMVYLQKENIIDESGMPKERFSAEFPKEGPSILRIQQVVRGDSAAYFCASSPPGLPTGELFFGEGSRLTVL.

The chain couples TRBV9 to TRBJ2-1; 14 nucleotides line up with TRBD2. CDR3 length: 15 residues. Germline CDR1 reads SGDLS; CDR2 reads YYNGEE. V lost 10 bases to trimming and J lost 4 bases; unmatched junction nucleotides: 7. CDR3 protein: CASGTSGGGYNEQFF. As DNA, the CDR3 is TGTGCCTCCGGGACTAGCGGGGGAGGATACAATGAGCAGTTCTTC.

The chain is built from TRBV15 and TRBJ2-5; possibly TRBD2 for D (5 bases). CDR1 LNHNV and CDR2 YYDKDF come from the germline V gene (reference sequence). The CDR3 spans 18 residues. The V end was cut by 0 bases, the J end by 0 bases, with 17 bases between. The CDR3 spells CATSRDYFSGEYQETQYF. As DNA, the CDR3 is TGTGCCACCAGCAGAGATTATTTCAGCGGAGAGTACCAAGAGACCCAGTACTTC. The full variable domain, its missing parts supplied by reference TRBV15 and TRBJ2-5, is DAMVIQNPRYQVTQFGKPVTLSCSQTLNHNVMYWYQQKSSQAPKLLFHYYDKDFNNEADTPDNFQSRRPNTSFCFLDIRSPGLGDTAMYLCATSRDYFSGEYQETQYFGPGTRLLVL.

The chain uses TRBV28 and TRBJ1-2; D not certain. Germline values: CDR1 MDHEN, CDR2 SYDVKM. Trimming removed 3 bases at V and 8 bases at J, with 10 bases between. The CDR3 has 12 residues. The CDR3 sequence: CASSFGGSGYTF. The DNA for the CDR3 is TGTGCCAGCAGTTTCGGCGGTTCCGGCTACACCTTC.

The chain links TRBV30 to TRBJ1-2; unclear D gene. The germline V gene encodes CDR1 GTSNPN and CDR2 SVGIG (reference sequence). V was clipped by 4 bases and J by 1 base, with 16 bases between them. The CDR3 covers 15 residues. This chain's CDR3 is CAWMRGSFLNYGYTF. The CDR3 DNA is TGTGCCTGGATGCGGGGATCCTTTCTTAACTATGGCTACACCTTC.

This clone has just a few counts. DNA of the CDR3: TGTGCCAGCAGCCAAGTTACAGGGTTTGCCTACAATGAGCAGTTCTTC. This encodes CASSQVTGFAYNEQFF. The rearrangement links TRBV3-1 (or the pseudogene TRBV3-2) to TRBJ2-1; tentative D call: TRBD1 (6 bases). Per germline, CDR1 LGHDT and CDR2 YNNKEL (reference sequence). The V end was cut by 1 base, the J end by 2 bases, with 12 bases between. This CDR3 contains 16 residues.

This sequence joins TRBV19 and TRBJ1-3; the D gene is possibly TRBD1 (5 bases). CDR1 and CDR2 from the germline V gene are LNHDA and SQIVND (reference sequence). Trimming took 8 bases from V and 2 from J, leaving 13 bases between them. There are 14 residues in the CDR3. This CDR3 is CASRSGQTGNTIYF. Here the CDR3 DNA reads TGTGCCAGTCGTTCTGGACAAACTGGAAACACCATATATTTT. Full variable domain (rest looked up from reference TRBV19 and TRBJ1-3): DGGITQSPKYLFRKEGQNVTLSCEQNLNHDAMYWYRQDPGQGLRLIYYSQIVNDFQKGDIAEGYSVSREKKESFPLTVTSAQKNPTAFYLCASRSGQTGNTIYFGEGSWLTVV.

The chain employs TRBV7-9 and TRBJ2-3; 8 nucleotides align to TRBD1. CDR1 is SEHNR, CDR2 FQNEAQ, per germline (reference sequence). This CDR3 comprises 14 residues. V trimming: 2 bases; J trimming: 3 bases; junction bases outside the gene matches: 1. CDR3 sequence (DNA): TGTGCCAGCAGCTTAAGACAGGGGACAGATACGCAGTATTTT. Encoded protein: CASSLRQGTDTQYF.

The chain links TRBV10-1 to TRBJ2-1; 7 nucleotides line up with TRBD2. This CDR3 is built from 16 residues. J gave up 7 bases and V 2 bases, and 11 bases lay outside the gene matches. Germline CDR1 and CDR2: WNHNN and SYGVQD (reference sequence). The CDR3 loop reads CASSEGGRGDKNEQFF. DNA of the CDR3: TGCGCCAGCAGTGAGGGTGGACGGGGGGATAAGAATGAGCAGTTCTTC.

This rearrangement joins TRBV6-4 to TRBJ2-2, with 9 bases identical to TRBD1. The CDR3 has 15 residues. Trimming at V came to 6 bases and at J to 5 bases, leaving 7 bases not matched to a gene. Germline lookup yields CDR1 MRHNA and CDR2 SNTAGT. The CDR3 protein is CASSYRTGVTGELFF. The CDR3 DNA reads TGTGCCAGCAGCTATCGGACAGGGGTTACCGGGGAGCTGTTTTTT.

CDR3 sequence reads: CSAGQGLSQFF. The CDR3 region has the DNA TGCAGTGCTGGACAGGGCTTGTCGCAGTTCTTC. This chain connects TRBV20-1 to TRBJ2-1, with 8 nucleotides matching TRBD1. Germline V CDR1 and CDR2: DFQATT, SNEGSKA (reference sequence). Unmatched junction bases numbered 6, after V lost 5 bases and J lost 12 bases. The CDR3 contains 11 residues.

CDR3 DNA: TGTGCCAGCAGAGTGACTAGCGGGGGGTTGGAGACCCAGTACTTC. It encodes CASRVTSGGLETQYF. The chain uses TRBV6-5 and TRBJ2-5; TRBD2 matches 13 bases. CDR1 MNHEY and CDR2 SVGAGI come from the germline V gene. The trim removed 6 bases at V and 5 bases at J, leaving 6 bases unmatched. The CDR3 has 15 amino acids.

This rearrangement joins TRBV5-1 to TRBJ2-2; 8 bases line up with TRBD2. CDR1 and CDR2 from the germline V gene are SGHRS and YFSETQ. The CDR3 has 15 residues. Unmatched junction bases numbered 13, after V lost 9 bases and J lost 6 bases. The CDR3 sequence is CATQGLAGTSGELFF. CDR3 DNA sequence: TGCGCCACGCAAGGACTAGCAGGGACCTCCGGGGAGCTGTTTTTT.